This T cell receptor (beta chain) was identified in a study of chemoradiotherapy in HPV16-positive cancers. This clone was picked up one time. This CDR3 contains 17 residues. V gave up 5 bases and J gave up 1 base, with 20 bases separating them. Germline CDR1 and CDR2: PRHDT and FYEKMQ (reference sequence). Here immunoSEQ multiplex PCR was the method, and the copy in TCRdb shows in-frame clones only, minus some. Among over a thousand clones listed, roughly 89% were seen once. The rearrangement links TRBV13 to TRBJ1-1, with D unclear. Material: tumor tissue, obtained from a patient who underwent chemoradiotherapy. The sequence was collected from a human donor with HPV-associated anogenital cancer. CDR3 residues: CASSPTYSPQENTEAFF. CDR3 nucleotide sequence: TGTGCCAGCAGCCCTACGTACAGTCCCCAGGAGAACACTGAAGCTTTCTTT.